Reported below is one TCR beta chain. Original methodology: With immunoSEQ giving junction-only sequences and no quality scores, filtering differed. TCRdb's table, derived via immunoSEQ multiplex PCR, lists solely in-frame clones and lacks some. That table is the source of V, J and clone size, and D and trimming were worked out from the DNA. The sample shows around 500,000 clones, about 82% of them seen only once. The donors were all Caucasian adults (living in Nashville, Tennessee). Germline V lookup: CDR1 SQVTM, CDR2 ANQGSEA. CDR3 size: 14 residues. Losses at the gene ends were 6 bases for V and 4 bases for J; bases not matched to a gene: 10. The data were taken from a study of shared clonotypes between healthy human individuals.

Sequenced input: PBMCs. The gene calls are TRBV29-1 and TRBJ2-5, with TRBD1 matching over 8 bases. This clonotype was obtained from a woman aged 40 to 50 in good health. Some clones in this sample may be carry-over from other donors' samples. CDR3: CSVEDRVVRETQYF. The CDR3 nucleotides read TGCAGCGTAGAGGACAGGGTAGTACGAGAGACCCAGTACTTC.